This T cell receptor beta chain was sequenced in a study of lymphopenia after photon versus proton radiotherapy. TCRdb keeps only in-frame clones here, not all; method: immunoSEQ multiplex PCR. The table lists over 25,000 clones, 85% to 90% of them singletons. This clone appeared a single time. Germline-derived CDR1 and CDR2 are SGHRS and YFSETQ. The CDR3 is made up of 16 amino acids. Trimming removed 1 base from V and 1 base from J; junction bases left unmatched: 5. The V gene is TRBV5-1, the J gene TRBJ2-7; TRBD2 aligns across 10 bases. The sequence came from a woman in her 50s with pancreatic cancer. The starting material was peripheral blood, obtained from a patient treated with photon-based radiotherapy. CDR3 loop: CASSLTSGTLSYEQYF. Here the CDR3 DNA reads TGCGCCAGCAGCTTGACTAGCGGGACCCTATCCTACGAGCAGTACTTC. The full variable domain, its missing parts supplied by reference TRBV5-1 and TRBJ2-7, is KAGVTQTPRYLIKTRGQQVTLSCSPISGHRSVSWYQQTPGQGLQFLFEYFSETQRNKGNFPGRFSGRQFSNSRSEMNVSTLELGDSALYLCASSLTSGTLSYEQYFGPGTRLTVT.